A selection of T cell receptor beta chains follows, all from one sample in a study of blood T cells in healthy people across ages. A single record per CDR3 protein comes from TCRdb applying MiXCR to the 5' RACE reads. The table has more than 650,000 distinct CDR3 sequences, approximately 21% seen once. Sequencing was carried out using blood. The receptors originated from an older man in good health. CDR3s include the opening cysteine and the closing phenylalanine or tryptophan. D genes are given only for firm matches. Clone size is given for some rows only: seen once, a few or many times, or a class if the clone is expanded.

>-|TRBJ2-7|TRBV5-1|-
TGCGCCAGCAGCTTTGATGGCGAGGACTTCTACGAGCAGTACTTC
CASSFDGEDFYEQYF
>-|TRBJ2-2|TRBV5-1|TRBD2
TGCGCCAGCAGCGTCGAGGGACTAGCTAACACCGGGGAGCTGTTTTTT
CASSVEGLANTGELFF
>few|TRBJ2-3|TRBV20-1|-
TGCAGTTTGACAGTAGCTAGCACAGATACGCAGTATTTT
CSLTVASTDTQYF
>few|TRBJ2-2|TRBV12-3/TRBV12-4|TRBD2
TGTGCCAGCACCGACACTAGCGGAGGCACCGGGGAGCTGTTTTTT
CASTDTSGGTGELFF
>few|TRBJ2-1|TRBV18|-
TGTGCCAGCTCACCAGAGGGAGAAGGGCAGTTCTTC
CASSPEGEGQFF
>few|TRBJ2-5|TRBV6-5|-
TGTGCCAGCAGTGGACCCCTAGTCCGAGAGACCCAGTACTTC
CASSGPLVRETQYF
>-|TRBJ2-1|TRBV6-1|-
TGTGTCAGCAGTGAGGTGTCCACGCCTCTCTACAATGAGCAGTTCTTC
CVSSEVSTPLYNEQFF
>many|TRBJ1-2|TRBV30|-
TGTGCCTGGAGTACCGGGACGGCGAGGACCTTC
CAWSTGTARTF
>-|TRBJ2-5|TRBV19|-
TGTGCCAGCAGGGTTCCAGCAGGGGAGACCCAGTACTTC
CASRVPAGETQYF
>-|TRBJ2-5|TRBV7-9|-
TGTGCCAGCAGCCGGGCTGGGACCTTCCAAGAGACCCAGTACTTC
CASSRAGTFQETQYF
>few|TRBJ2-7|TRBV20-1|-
TGCAGTGCTGTCCCCTTCACCTACGAGCAGTACTTC
CSAVPFTYEQYF
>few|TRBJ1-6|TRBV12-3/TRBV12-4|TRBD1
TGTGCCAGCATGGGACGGACAGGGCTTAATTCACCCCTCCACTTT
CASMGRTGLNSPLHF
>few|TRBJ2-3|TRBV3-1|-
TGTGCCAGCAGCCAAGGAGTCTCGTCTGGCACAGATACGCAGTATTTT
CASSQGVSSGTDTQYF
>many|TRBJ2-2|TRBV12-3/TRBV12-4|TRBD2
TGCGCCAGCAGCTTACTAGCGGGAGGAACCGGGGAGCTGTTTTTT
CASSLLAGGTGELFF
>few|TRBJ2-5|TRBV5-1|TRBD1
TGCGCCAGCAGCTTGGCCTCAGGGGGCGGCGAGACCCAGTACTTC
CASSLASGGGETQYF
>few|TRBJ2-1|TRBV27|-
TGTGCCAGCAGTTTGGCCCAGTACAATGAGCAGTTCTTC
CASSLAQYNEQFF
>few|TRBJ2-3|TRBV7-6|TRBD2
TGTGCCAGCAGCGAGGGACTAGCGGGGACAGATACGCAGTATTTT
CASSEGLAGTDTQYF
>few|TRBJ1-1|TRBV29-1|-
TGCAGCGTCATGACAGCCACCTCGAACACTGAAGCTTTCTTT
CSVMTATSNTEAFF
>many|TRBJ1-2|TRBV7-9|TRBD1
TGTGCCAGCAGCCCAAGGGGGCAGAAGGTCTATGGCTACACCTTC
CASSPRGQKVYGYTF
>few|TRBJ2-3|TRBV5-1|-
TGCGCCAGCAGGGGGGTTGGCACAGATACGCAGTATTTT
CASRGVGTDTQYF
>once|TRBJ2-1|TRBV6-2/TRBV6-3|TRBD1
TGTGCCAGCAACTCCGGGACAGGACCTTACTTC
CASNSGTGPYF
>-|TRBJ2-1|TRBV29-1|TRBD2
TGCAGCGTTCCCCATTCTAGCGGGAGGTCCTCCTACAATGAGCAGTTCTTC
CSVPHSSGRSSYNEQFF
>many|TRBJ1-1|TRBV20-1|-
TGCAGTCCGCAGGGGAGAGGGCGAACTGAAGCTTTCTTT
CSPQGRGRTEAFF
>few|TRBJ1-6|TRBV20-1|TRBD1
TGCAGTGCTAGTACAGGGGGCGACTATAATTCACCCCTCCACTTT
CSASTGGDYNSPLHF
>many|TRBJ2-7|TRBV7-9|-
TGTGCCAGCAGCTGGCTAGCCGACGAGCAGTACTTC
CASSWLADEQYF
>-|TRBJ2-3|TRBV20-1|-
TGCAGTGCTAGAGGTTCTCGGAGTGGTTATACGCAGTATTTT
CSARGSRSGYTQYF
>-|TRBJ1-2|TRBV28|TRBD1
TGTGCCAGCAGTTTAGGTGGACAGGGTAGCGGCTACACCTTC
CASSLGGQGSGYTF
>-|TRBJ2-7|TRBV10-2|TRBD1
TGCGCCAGCAGTGGGCGGAGACAGGGGGCCGGCGAGCAGTACTTC
CASSGRRQGAGEQYF